The sequence of this TCR beta chain was determined in a study of blood T cells in healthy people across ages. Then a second PCR, running roughly 6 to 11 cycles, was carried out with a sample-barcoded 5' primer and a J-beta primer mix. TCRdb passed the 5' RACE reads through MiXCR, listing each CDR3 protein once. The data show about 570,000 distinct CDR3 sequences, with about 26% seen just once and approximately 18% held by the top ten. Germline CDR1 reads SNHLY; CDR2 reads FYNNEI. CDR3 length equals 15 residues. V was pared by 1 base and J by 5 bases, with 11 bases between. This receptor was taken from a woman in her sixties or seventies in good health. What was sequenced was blood. The rearrangement uses TRBV2 and TRBJ2-2; D is uncertain. In DNA form, the CDR3 reads TGTGCCAGCAGTGAAGGACGCCCGAGGACCGGGGAGCTGTTTTTT. Translating gives CASSEGRPRTGELFF.